The rows below give T cell receptor beta chains drawn from one sample of a study of radiation and T cells in renal cell carcinoma. TCRdb's table, derived via immunoSEQ multiplex PCR, lists solely in-frame clones and lacks some. The data show 70,000 to 90,000 clones, around 86% seen once. The sample in question was blood, obtained from a patient whose treatment included radiotherapy and nephrectomy. The receptor set was obtained from a woman in her 50s with renal cell carcinoma. Both conserved end residues are part of each CDR3. A D gene is named only where the DNA matches it firmly. Where a row states a size, it is once, few, many or the class of an expanded clone; other rows omit it.

V gene	clone size	D gene	J gene	CDR3 DNA	CDR3 protein
TRBV4-1	-	-	TRBJ2-7	TGCGCCAGCAGCCAGTCTGGACAAATCCTAACCCACGAGCAGTACTTC	CASSQSGQILTHEQYF
TRBV6-1	-	TRBD2	TRBJ2-3	TGTGCCAGCAGTCCCCACGTGGGGGGGAAAGATACGCAGTATTTT	CASSPHVGGKDTQYF
TRBV5-1	-	-	TRBJ2-7	TGCGCCAGCAGCTTGTCGCAAGACTCCTACGAGCAGTACTTC	CASSLSQDSYEQYF
TRBV20-1	-	-	TRBJ2-7	TGCAGTGCCCCGGCGGTTATGGAGCAGTACTTC	CSAPAVMEQYF
TRBV7-2	-	-	TRBJ1-4	TGTGCCAGCAGCTTATTTACTGTGGGGGAAAAACTGTTTTTT	CASSLFTVGEKLFF
TRBV18	-	-	TRBJ1-3	TGTGCCAGCTCACCGACCGCTACGGGAAACACCATATATTTT	CASSPTATGNTIYF
TRBV2	once	TRBD1	TRBJ2-7	TGTGCCAGCAGACCCCCGGGACAGGGAAAGGTCGAGCAGTACTTC	CASRPPGQGKVEQYF
TRBV11-3	-	-	TRBJ2-2	TGTGCCAGCAGCTTATCAACACGTGGACCGATGAACACCGGGGAGCTGTTTTTT	CASSLSTRGPMNTGELFF
TRBV7-9	-	-	TRBJ1-1	TGTGCCAGCAGCTCAACGGGCAGGGTGAACACTGAAGCTTTCTTT	CASSSTGRVNTEAFF
TRBV28	-	-	TRBJ1-4	TGTGCCAGCAGTCCGGGGTCAACTAATGAAAAACTGTTTTTT	CASSPGSTNEKLFF
TRBV4-3	-	TRBD2	TRBJ2-7	TGCGCCAGCAGCCGAGGACTAGCGGGAGTCTACGAGCAGTACTTC	CASSRGLAGVYEQYF
TRBV5-1	-	-	TRBJ2-7	TGCGCCAGCAGCTTGGACCAAAACTCCTACGAGCAGTACTTC	CASSLDQNSYEQYF
TRBV7-2	-	TRBD1	TRBJ2-7	TGTGCCAGCAGCCAGTCCACAGGGGACGAGCAGTACTTC	CASSQSTGDEQYF
TRBV10-3	-	TRBD2	TRBJ2-7	TGTGCCATCAGTGAGTCGGGACTAGCGGGGGGGGGCTCCTACGAGCAGTACTTC	CAISESGLAGGGSYEQYF
TRBV30	-	-	TRBJ1-2	TGTGCCTGGACTGTAGTGGGGGCGGGAGGCTACACCTTC	CAWTVVGAGGYTF
TRBV28	-	-	TRBJ2-7	TGTGCCAGCAGTTTACCGGGGGGCGGCTCCTACGAGCAGTACTTC	CASSLPGGGSYEQYF
TRBV10-3	once	-	TRBJ2-1	TGTGCCATCAGTGAGTCGCCGGACTACAATGAGCAGTTCTTC	CAISESPDYNEQFF
TRBV7-2	-	-	TRBJ2-7	TGTGCCAGCAGCCCCGACCGGACGGATTCCTACGAGCAGTACTTC	CASSPDRTDSYEQYF
TRBV19	-	-	TRBJ1-5	TGTGCCAGTAGAGATAGCAATCAGCCCCAGCATTTT	CASRDSNQPQHF
TRBV5-1	-	-	TRBJ1-1	TGCGCCAGCAGCTTGGGGACGGTGAACACTGAAGCTTTCTTT	CASSLGTVNTEAFF
TRBV7-2	-	-	TRBJ1-6	TGTGCCAGCAGCTTTGGATTTCGGGCTAATTCACCCCTCCACTTT	CASSFGFRANSPLHF
TRBV10-1	-	TRBD1	TRBJ2-3	TGCGCCAGCATGGGACAGGAGGTTCATTCTAGCACAGATACGCAGTATTTT	CASMGQEVHSSTDTQYF
TRBV21-1	-	-	TRBJ2-7	TGTGCCAGCAGCAAAGAATTTGGGAGGGGTCAGTCCTACGAGCAGTACTTC	CASSKEFGRGQSYEQYF
TRBV2	-	TRBD2	TRBJ2-7	TGTGCCAGCAGTGAAGGACTAGCGGGGGGATACGAGCAGTACTTC	CASSEGLAGGYEQYF
TRBV5-6	-	TRBD1	TRBJ1-4	TGTGCCAGCAGCTACCGCGGGACAGCTAATGAAAAACTGTTTTTT	CASSYRGTANEKLFF
TRBV5-4	-	-	TRBJ2-7	TGTGCCAGCAGTTCGGACAGGACTAGCTCCTACGAGCAGTACTTC	CASSSDRTSSYEQYF
TRBV7-9	-	-	TRBJ2-1	TGTGCCAGCGCGGCGGGCCTAGAGGTCGATGAGCAGTTCTTC	CASAAGLEVDEQFF
TRBV7-2	once	-	TRBJ2-1	TGTGCCAGCAGCTTAGAGGCTGAGCAGTTCTTC	CASSLEAEQFF
TRBV19	-	-	TRBJ1-5	TGTGCCAGTAGTATTAAGACAGGTCTTTATAGCAATCAGCCCCAGCATTTT	CASSIKTGLYSNQPQHF
TRBV7-2	-	-	TRBJ1-1	TGTGCCAGCAGCTTAGCGCAGGGAGGAATAACTGAAGCTTTCTTT	CASSLAQGGITEAFF
TRBV4-3	-	-	TRBJ2-7	TGCGCCAGCAGCCAAGGGTACAGCTCCTACGAGCAGTACTTC	CASSQGYSSYEQYF
TRBV5-1	-	-	TRBJ1-4	TGCGCCAGCAGCTTGGACGGAGTAACTAATGAAAAACTGTTTTTT	CASSLDGVTNEKLFF
TRBV5-1	-	-	TRBJ2-7	TGCGCCAGCAGCTTGGACAGGGGACTCTACGAGCAGTACTTC	CASSLDRGLYEQYF
TRBV28	-	-	TRBJ1-2	TGTGCCAGCAGTGTTCCTACCAGGGGTCTTAATGGCTACACCTTC	CASSVPTRGLNGYTF
TRBV10-3	-	TRBD1	TRBJ1-1	TGTGCCTCCACCGGGACAGGGTTCCTTGGAGCTTTCTTT	CASTGTGFLGAFF
TRBV7-2	-	TRBD1	TRBJ2-7	TGTGCCAGCAGCCACCCTCCGGGACAGGGGAACGAGCAGTACTTC	CASSHPPGQGNEQYF
TRBV12-5	once	-	TRBJ2-1	TGTGCTAGTGGTTGGGGGACATCCTCCTACAATGAGCAGTTCTTC	CASGWGTSSYNEQFF
TRBV7-2	-	-	TRBJ2-7	TGTGCCAGCAGCTTAGTAGGGGAAAGCTCCTACGAGCAGTACTTC	CASSLVGESSYEQYF
TRBV5-6	-	TRBD1	TRBJ1-1	TGTGCCAGCAGCTACCGACAGGGTGGAGGCACTGAAGCTTTCTTT	CASSYRQGGGTEAFF
TRBV6-5	-	-	TRBJ2-3	TGTGCCAGCAGTTACGGCTCTGCTCTACAGACTACGCAGTATTTT	CASSYGSALQTTQYF
TRBV5-4	-	-	TRBJ1-1	TGTGCCAGCAGTCCCGAGAACCCGAACACTGAAGCTTTCTTT	CASSPENPNTEAFF